A selection of T cell receptor beta chains follows, all from one sample in a study of shared clonotypes between healthy human individuals. Produced via immunoSEQ multiplex PCR; TCRdb's table is partial and in-frame only. The repertoire includes roughly 650,000 clones, 95% to 97% of them detected once, and approximately 0.1% sits in the top ten. Sequenced input: naive CD8+ T cells sorted from blood. These receptors were collected from a woman aged 25 to 39 in good health. CDR3s include the opening cysteine and the closing phenylalanine or tryptophan. A D gene is named only where the DNA matches it firmly. Rows may omit the clone size; those that give it use once, few, many or a size class.

TRBJ2-1	NA	NA	TRBV5-1	CASSLASRQSSYNEQFF	TGCGCCAGCAGCTTGGCCTCGCGTCAGAGCTCCTACAATGAGCAGTTCTTC
TRBJ2-3	TRBD2	NA	TRBV10-3	CAVSFTSGPTDTQYF	TGTGCCGTCTCCTTCACTAGCGGGCCCACAGATACGCAGTATTTT
TRBJ2-3	NA	NA	TRBV6-5	CASRGLEPDTQYF	TGTGCCAGCAGGGGGTTGGAACCAGATACGCAGTATTTT
TRBJ2-3	NA	NA	TRBV10-3	CAISDPGIRSTDTQYF	TGTGCCATCAGTGACCCCGGGATCAGAAGCACAGATACGCAGTATTTT
TRBJ1-2	NA	NA	TRBV29-1	CSVEVGVYYGYTF	TGCAGCGTTGAAGTCGGGGTTTACTATGGCTACACCTTC
TRBJ1-2	NA	NA	TRBV5-6	CASSFWGSGYTF	TGTGCCAGCAGCTTTTGGGGATCGGGCTACACCTTC
TRBJ2-7	NA	NA	TRBV7-6	CASSLEGGGYEQYF	TGTGCCAGCAGCTTAGAGGGGGGTGGCTACGAGCAGTACTTC
TRBJ2-1	NA	NA	TRBV11-2	CASSLTVTGNEQFF	TGTGCCAGCAGCTTAACAGTTACGGGAAATGAGCAGTTCTTC
TRBJ2-2	NA	NA	TRBV15	CATSTLWTDSTGELFF	TGTGCCACCAGCACCCTCTGGACAGACAGCACCGGGGAGCTGTTTTTT
TRBJ2-7	TRBD2	once	TRBV9	CASSVGASGYEQYF	TGTGCCAGCAGCGTAGGGGCTAGCGGATACGAGCAGTACTTC
TRBJ1-3	TRBD1	NA	TRBV28	CASRDRGLNSGNTIYF	TGTGCCAGCAGAGACAGGGGTCTTAACTCTGGAAACACCATATATTTT
TRBJ2-1	NA	NA	TRBV13	CASSLGERLSYNEQFF	TGTGCCAGCAGCTTGGGTGAGAGACTCTCCTACAATGAGCAGTTCTTC
TRBJ2-7	NA	NA	TRBV2	CAIELSGYSYEQYF	TGTGCCATCGAATTAAGCGGGTATTCCTACGAGCAGTACTTC
TRBJ2-5	TRBD1	NA	TRBV2	CASSDDRTGSGFRETQYF	TGTGCCAGCAGTGATGACAGGACAGGGTCGGGTTTTCGGGAGACCCAGTACTTC
TRBJ1-4	NA	NA	TRBV9	CASSDPDEGLNEKLFF	TGTGCCAGCAGCGACCCGGATGAGGGGCTGAATGAAAAACTGTTTTTT
TRBJ1-5	NA	NA	TRBV5-8	CASSFGSASQPQHF	TGTGCCAGCAGCTTTGGCTCCGCCAGTCAGCCCCAGCATTTT
TRBJ1-3	NA	NA	TRBV4-1	CASSPRPAGNTIYF	TGCGCCAGCAGCCCTCGACCGGCTGGAAACACCATATATTTT
TRBJ1-1	NA	NA	TRBV5-6	CASSIGPPGKNTEAFF	TGTGCCAGCAGCATCGGGCCCCCCGGGAAGAACACTGAAGCTTTCTTT
TRBJ2-7	NA	NA	TRBV10-1	CASSTGTAAYEQYF	TGCGCCAGCAGTACCGGGACGGCGGCCTACGAGCAGTACTTC
TRBJ1-1	NA	NA	TRBV27	CASSSPGQNTEAFF	TGTGCCAGCAGTTCCCCGGGACAGAACACTGAAGCTTTCTTT
TRBJ2-1	TRBD2	NA	TRBV10-1	CASSLGLARNNEQFF	TGCGCCAGCAGCTTAGGACTAGCCCGAAACAATGAGCAGTTCTTC
TRBJ2-1	TRBD2	NA	TRBV4-1	CASSHRGTSGSNNEQFF	TGCGCCAGCAGCCATCGGGGGACTAGCGGGAGCAACAATGAGCAGTTCTTC
TRBJ2-7	NA	NA	TRBV14	CASSQVSESYEQYF	TGTGCCAGCAGCCAAGTTTCGGAGTCCTACGAGCAGTACTTC
TRBJ2-7	NA	NA	TRBV11-2	CASSLDREDIDEQYF	TGTGCCAGCAGCTTAGATAGGGAGGACATCGACGAGCAGTACTTC
TRBJ1-5	TRBD1	NA	TRBV28	CASTYTGDNQPQHF	TGTGCCAGCACTTATACAGGGGACAATCAGCCCCAGCATTTT
TRBJ2-7	TRBD2	NA	TRBV27	CASSLSSGTFGEQYF	TGTGCCAGCAGTCTATCTAGCGGGACCTTCGGGGAGCAGTACTTC
TRBJ1-5	NA	NA	TRBV23-1	CASRGAQPQHF	TGCGCCAGCAGGGGAGCTCAGCCCCAGCATTTT
TRBJ2-3	NA	NA	TRBV30	CAWSPLGTPTDTQYF	TGTGCCTGGAGTCCACTAGGGACGCCGACGGATACGCAGTATTTT
TRBJ2-3	TRBD2	NA	TRBV28	CASSPTSGRATDTQYF	TGTGCCAGCAGTCCAACTAGCGGGAGAGCGACAGATACGCAGTATTTT
TRBJ1-3	NA	once	TRBV7-9	CASSLGGSGNTIYF	TGTGCCAGCAGCTTGGGAGGGTCTGGAAACACCATATATTTT
TRBJ2-2	NA	NA	TRBV6-5	CASSYSGTKNTGELFF	TGTGCCAGCAGTTACTCCGGCACGAAGAACACCGGGGAGCTGTTTTTT
TRBJ2-7	NA	once	TRBV2	CASSEWTDSSYEQYF	TGTGCCAGCAGTGAATGGACAGATAGCTCCTACGAGCAGTACTTC